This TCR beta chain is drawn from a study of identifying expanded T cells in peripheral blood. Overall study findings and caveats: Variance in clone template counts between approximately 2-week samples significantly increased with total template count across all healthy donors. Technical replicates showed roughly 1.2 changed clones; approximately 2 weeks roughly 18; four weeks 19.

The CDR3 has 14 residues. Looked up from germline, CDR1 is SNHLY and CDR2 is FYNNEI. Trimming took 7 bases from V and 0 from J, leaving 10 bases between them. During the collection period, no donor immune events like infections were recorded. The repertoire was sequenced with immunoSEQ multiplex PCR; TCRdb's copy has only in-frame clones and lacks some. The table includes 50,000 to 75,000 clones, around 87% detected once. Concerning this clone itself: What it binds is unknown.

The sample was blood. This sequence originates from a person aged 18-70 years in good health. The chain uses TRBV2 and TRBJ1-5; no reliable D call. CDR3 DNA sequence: TGTGCCAGCACCCTGGACGGTAGCAATCAGCCCCAGCATTTT. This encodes CASTLDGSNQPQHF.